These T cell receptor beta chains were read from a single sample in a study of vaccination effects on CD4 cells after COVID-19. Measured with immunoSEQ multiplex PCR; TCRdb has only the in-frame clones, and not every one. The top ten clones hold 2.5% to 3.5% of a sample with some 40,000 clones, under 85% of them seen once. These TCRs' antigens remain unknown. The specimen was CD4+ T cells from PBMCs cultured without peptide, collected before COVID-19 vaccination. The receptors were sampled from a human donor who received a COVID-19 vaccine. Both conserved end residues are part of each CDR3. Size is stated for part of the rows, as once, few or many counts, or as a class when the clone is expanded.

j_gene	v_gene	abundance	CDR3aa
TRBJ1-5	TRBV18	NA	CASSPGEPPQHF
TRBJ2-5	TRBV5-1	NA	CASSLALAGGLQETQYF
TRBJ1-2	TRBV2	NA	CASRREGTSYGYTF
TRBJ2-3	TRBV11-2	NA	CASRPGQGSSTDTQYF
TRBJ2-5	TRBV10-3	NA	CAIRGSEETQYF
TRBJ2-7	TRBV19	NA	CASSMPGGYEQYF
TRBJ2-1	TRBV28	NA	CASSSQTGPSYNEQFF
TRBJ1-1	TRBV12-2	NA	CASRPHFNRTETNTEAFF
TRBJ2-5	TRBV24-1	NA	CATSDVPGTSGRETQYF
TRBJ1-1	TRBV19	few	CASIAVGHTEAFF
TRBJ1-2	TRBV2	few	CASSEDRALYGYTF
TRBJ1-6	TRBV19	NA	CASSALLALNSPLHF
TRBJ2-7	TRBV12-3/TRBV12-4	NA	CASSSLSGYEQYF
TRBJ1-3	TRBV30	NA	CAWNGGGLSGNTIYF
TRBJ1-2	TRBV5-4	NA	CASSSTVNYGYTF
TRBJ1-5	TRBV7-2	NA	CASSYQENQPQHF
TRBJ1-4	TRBV6-5	NA	CASRLGGAGEKLFF
TRBJ1-3	TRBV18	NA	CASSPSESSGNTIYF
TRBJ2-1	TRBV6-2/TRBV6-3	NA	CASSPQLDEQFF
TRBJ1-2	TRBV11-2	medium-sized	CASSLEPSGSYGYTF
TRBJ2-7	TRBV20-1	NA	CSASADRYEQYF
TRBJ2-7	TRBV11-2	NA	CASSSRGLGEQYF
TRBJ1-2	TRBV5-1	NA	CASSNGGGGYGYTF
TRBJ1-5	TRBV2	NA	CASSEESQPQHF